The 2 T cell receptor beta chains presented below share a single source sample, sequenced in a study of radiation and T cells in renal cell carcinoma. This sample's time point: blood 2 weeks post-SBRT. Specified treatment: 15 Gy SBRT to primary tumor, nephrectomy 4 weeks later. Profiled with immunoSEQ multiplex PCR; TCRdb holds only in-frame clones, not every one. The sample holds 150,000 to 180,000 clones, about 87% seen once. The source material was blood, sampled from a patient whose treatment included radiotherapy and nephrectomy. These receptors originate from a woman in her 50s with renal cell carcinoma.

Concerning this clone: Other DNA sequences in the sample encode the same CDR3. The J gene is TRBJ1-2, the V gene TRBV5-1; TRBD1 aligns across 8 bases. With V trimmed by 4 bases and J by 5 bases, 7 bases remained unmatched. Germline lookup yields CDR1 SGHRS and CDR2 YFSETQ. The CDR3 extends over 14 amino acids. The CDR3 sequence: CASSPGQGPYGYTF. CDR3 nucleotide sequence: TGCGCCAGCAGCCCTGGACAGGGCCCATATGGCTACACCTTC.

V is TRBV19 and J is TRBJ2-5, with TRBD2 identical over 14 bases. CDR1 and CDR2 from the germline V gene are LNHDA and SQIVND (reference sequence). V shed 7 bases and J 5 bases; nucleotides not matched to a gene: 9. This CDR3 has 16 residues. This CDR3 reads CASTSTSGGAGETQYF. The DNA of the CDR3 is TGTGCCAGTACTTCGACTAGCGGGGGGGCCGGCGAGACCCAGTACTTC.